The T cell receptor beta chain under discussion was sequenced for a study of technical replicates of blood from a few donors. TCRdb's copy holds only in-frame clones and misses some; the assay was immunoSEQ multiplex PCR. The table lists about 60,000 clones, around 92% of them singletons. Trimming took off 2 bases at V and 5 bases at J, with 10 bases between the two ends. The CDR3 covers 13 residues. Germline V gene lookup returns CDR1 KGHSH and CDR2 LQKENI. The genes are TRBV18 and TRBJ2-7, with D perhaps matching TRBD2 (5 bases). The sequencing input was PBMCs. This sequence originates from a human donor in good health. Some clones in this sample may be carry-over from other donors' samples. The CDR3 DNA is TGTGCCAGCTCACCAGCGGGTGGCCACGAGCAGTACTTC. Protein sequence: CASSPAGGHEQYF.